This TCR beta chain is drawn from a study of siplizumab effects on memory and regulatory T cells. Whole-study findings and limits: Researchers did not confirm the suppressive function of proliferating Tregs from siplizumab cultures. Sequences below about 10^-5 frequency were poorly captured. As a result, only a minor fraction of alloreactive clones mapped to unstimulated subsets. Naive T cells seemed more diverse than memory cells; they also seemed major alloresponse contributors.

Germline V CDR1 and CDR2: SNHLY, FYNNEI. This CDR3 is built from 16 residues. The V and J ends lost 2 bases and 4 bases respectively, with 17 bases between them. About this clone: Its specificity is unknown.

Here immunoSEQ multiplex PCR was the method, and the copy in TCRdb shows in-frame clones only, minus some. The profile shows roughly 100,000 clones, about 92% of them singletons. This chain uses TRBV2 with TRBJ1-2; maybe TRBD1 (6 bases). This TCR was recovered from a human donor in good health. Sequences were obtained from CD4+ T cells sorted from blood. CDR3 DNA sequence: TGTGCCAGCAGTGAATGGGGGCCCTCTATCTCCTATGGCTACACCTTC. Its translation is CASSEWGPSISYGYTF.